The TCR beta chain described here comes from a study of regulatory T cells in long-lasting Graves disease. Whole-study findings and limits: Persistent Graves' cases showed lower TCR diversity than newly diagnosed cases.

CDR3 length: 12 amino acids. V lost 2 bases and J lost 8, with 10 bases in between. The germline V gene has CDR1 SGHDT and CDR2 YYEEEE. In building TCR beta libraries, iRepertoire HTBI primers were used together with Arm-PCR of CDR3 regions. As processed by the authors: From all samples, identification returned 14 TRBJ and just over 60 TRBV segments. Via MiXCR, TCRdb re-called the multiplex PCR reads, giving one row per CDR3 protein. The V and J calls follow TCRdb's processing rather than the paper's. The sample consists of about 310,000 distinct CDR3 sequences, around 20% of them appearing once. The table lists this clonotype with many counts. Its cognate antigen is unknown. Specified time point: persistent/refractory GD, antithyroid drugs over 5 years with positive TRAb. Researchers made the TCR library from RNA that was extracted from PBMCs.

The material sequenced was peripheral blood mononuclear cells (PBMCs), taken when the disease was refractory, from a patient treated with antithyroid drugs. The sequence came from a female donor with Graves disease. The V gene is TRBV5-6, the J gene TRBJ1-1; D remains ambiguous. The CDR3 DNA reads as TGTGCCAGCAGCTTCAGGACGCCCGAAGCTTTCTTT. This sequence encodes CASSFRTPEAFF.